Sequencing of this TCR beta chain was carried out in a study of Ad26.COV2.S vaccination and SARS-CoV-2 variants. Study-wide findings and caveats: Researchers cautioned that TCR breadth and depth analyses may have underestimated total T cell responses.

A remark on this clone: Its antigen is undetermined.

Repertoires were generated with immunoSEQ multiplex PCR, while TCRdb's copy carries only in-frame clones and drops some. The sample yields over 110,000 clones, about nine tenths seen once. CDR1 is LNHDA and CDR2 is SQIVND in the germline V gene (reference sequence). The CDR3 contains 12 residues. V dropped 5 bases and J dropped 3 bases, with 7 bases sitting between them. This clonotype originated in a human donor who had recovered from COVID-19. This chain joins TRBV19 and TRBJ1-1; possible D gene TRBD1, 5 bases. The sample in question was peripheral blood, obtained after recovery from COVID-19. CDR3 sequence: CASSQGDTEAFF. DNA of the CDR3: TGTGCCAGTAGTCAGGGAGACACTGAAGCTTTCTTT.